Following are 20 T cell receptor beta chains from one sample sequenced in a study of blood T cells in healthy people across ages. Primers used in a second PCR of about 6 to 11 cycles were a sample-barcoded 5' primer and a J-beta primer mix. TCRdb used MiXCR to reprocess the 5' RACE reads, holding one entry per CDR3 protein. The sample has 800,000 to 950,000 distinct CDR3 sequences, approximately 32% seen once. These same data were also listed under a study on T cells of mothers and their children.

Source material: blood. The source is a woman aged 40-49 years in good health.

The chain employs TRBV18 and TRBJ2-7, with a possible D match to TRBD2 (6 bases). Germline loops: CDR1 KGHSH, CDR2 LQKENI. The length of the CDR3 is 14 residues. V dropped 6 bases and J dropped 0 bases, with 12 bases sitting between them. CDR3 sequence reads: CASSTAGTSYEQYF. The CDR3 coding sequence is TGTGCCAGCTCCACGGCGGGAACCTCCTACGAGCAGTACTTC.

This chain joins TRBV18 and TRBJ2-1; 16 nucleotides align to TRBD2. Losses at the gene ends were 6 bases for V and 7 bases for J; bases not matched to a gene: 9. This CDR3 is 17 amino acids long. From germline, CDR1 is KGHSH and CDR2 LQKENI. DNA for the CDR3: TGTGCCAGCTCCCTCCCGGGACTAGCGGGGGGGCAGAATGAGCAGTTCTTC. It specifies CASSLPGLAGGQNEQFF. Full variable domain (remainder filled in from reference TRBV18 and TRBJ2-1): NAGVMQNPRHLVRRRGQEARLRCSPMKGHSHVYWYRQLPEEGLKFMVYLQKENIIDESGMPKERFSAEFPKEGPSILRIQQVVRGDSAAYFCASSLPGLAGGQNEQFFGPGTRLTVL.

This chain links TRBV15 with TRBJ1-4; D call uncertain. The germline V and J ends were trimmed by 0 bases and 5 bases, with 7 bases remaining between them. This CDR3 is built from 14 residues. From germline, CDR1 is LNHNV and CDR2 YYDKDF (reference sequence). CDR3 in DNA: TGTGCCACCAGCAGAGATTTGGGGAATGAAAAACTGTTTTTT. Its protein product is CATSRDLGNEKLFF. Looking up the rest from reference TRBV15 and TRBJ1-4 gives the full variable domain: DAMVIQNPRYQVTQFGKPVTLSCSQTLNHNVMYWYQQKSSQAPKLLFHYYDKDFNNEADTPDNFQSRRPNTSFCFLDIRSPGLGDTAMYLCATSRDLGNEKLFFGSGTQLSVL.

This clonotype was detected once. A much larger clonotype is one base distant, so this may be a read error. The chain employs TRBV18 and TRBJ2-3; 8 nucleotides match TRBD1. The CDR3 is made up of 13 amino acids. V trimming: 8 bases; J trimming: 2 bases; junction bases outside the gene matches: 3. Germline lookup yields CDR1 KGHSH and CDR2 LQKENI. CDR3 coding DNA: TGTGCCAGCCCAGGGGGCACCACAGATACGCAGTATTTT. Residues: CASPGGTTDTQYF.

A note on this clonotype: A junction end diverges from the germline sequence, so it may reflect a read error. J is TRBJ2-3 and V is TRBV14, with 11 bases lining up with TRBD2. CDR3 length equals 18 residues. Germline CDR1 reads SGHDN; CDR2 reads FVKESK. CDR3 nucleotide sequence: TGTGCCAGCAGCCAAGAGGGACTAGCGGTAGGAGGCACAGATATGCAGTATTTT. Protein: CASSQEGLAVGGTDMQYF.

This clonotype was recorded at least ten times. The CDR3 nucleotides read TGTGCCACCAGCAGAGATCGGGGGTATGCAGATACGCAGTATTTT. This gives the protein CATSRDRGYADTQYF. This chain uses TRBV15 with TRBJ2-3, with D maybe TRBD2 (6 bases). CDR3 length: 15 residues. V lost 0 bases and J 4 bases, leaving 11 bases between the germline ends. CDR1 is LNHNV, CDR2 YYDKDF, per germline (reference sequence).

On this clonotype itself: A far larger clone is off by one base, so a read error is likely. The chain joins TRBV6-5 to TRBJ1-2; D ambiguous. CDR1 is MNHEY, CDR2 SVGAGI, per germline. CDR3 length: 12 amino acids. The CDR3 sequence: CASRGANCGYTF. CDR3 coding DNA: TGTGCCAGCCGAGGTGCTAACTGTGGCTACACCTTC.

This clonotype has a count of ten or more. This rearrangement joins TRBV14 to TRBJ1-1; D remains ambiguous. This CDR3 has 13 residues. Germline V gene data show CDR1 as SGHDN and CDR2 as FVKESK. V was trimmed by 6 bases and J by 0 bases, leaving 8 bases between them. CDR3 in amino acids: CASSRSLNTEAFF. CDR3 nucleotide sequence: TGTGCCAGCAGTAGAAGTTTGAACACTGAAGCTTTCTTT.

V and J are TRBV7-3 and TRBJ1-1, with TRBD1 as a possible D gene (5 bases). The CDR3 covers 16 residues. Trimming pared 1 base from V and 0 bases from J, leaving 12 bases between. The germline V gene has CDR1 SGHTA and CDR2 FQGTGA. The CDR3 is CASSLNPPGLNTEAFF. The CDR3 DNA is TGTGCCAGCAGCTTAAATCCCCCAGGGCTGAACACTGAAGCTTTCTTT.

This clonotype was picked up many times. The rearrangement joins TRBV4-1 to TRBJ2-3; D may be TRBD2 (5 bases). V dropped 5 bases and J dropped 3 bases, with 12 bases sitting between them. The length of the CDR3 is 14 residues. Per germline, CDR1 MGHRA and CDR2 YSYEKL. Written as DNA, the CDR3 is TGCGCCAGCAGCGCCCTCCCGGGGACAGATACGCAGTATTTT. It is translated as CASSALPGTDTQYF.

This chain uses TRBV12-3 or TRBV12-4 with TRBJ2-1; 10 bases map to TRBD1. V was clipped by 2 bases and J by 3 bases; unmatched bases: 7. The CDR3 sequence is 17 residues long. In DNA, the CDR3 is TGTGCCAGCAGTTTATCCCGACAGGGGGCGTACTACAATGAGCAGTTCTTC. This translates into CASSLSRQGAYYNEQFF.

Regarding this clonotype: This clone may be a read error of a much larger clone one base away. V usage is TRBV7-7 and J usage is TRBJ2-5; the D gene could be TRBD1 or TRBD2 (7 bases each). The germline CDR1 and CDR2 sequences are SSHAT and FNYEAQ (reference sequence). The CDR3 covers 14 residues. For the CDR3, the DNA is TGTGCTAGCAGCAGGGGGGGGTCCCGTCAGACCCAGTACTTC. Amino acid sequence: CASSRGGSRQTQYF.

In this sample, this clonotype turned up many times. The rearrangement uses TRBV7-8 and TRBJ2-7; 9 bases fit TRBD1. The J segment lost 4 bases and the V segment lost 5 bases, leaving 6 bases of the junction unmatched. The CDR3 runs 14 residues. CDR1 and CDR2 from the germline V gene are SGHVS and FQNEAQ. As DNA, the CDR3 is TGTGCCAGCAGCCCGGGGACAGGGTGGTACGAGCAGTACTTC. Translated, it gives CASSPGTGWYEQYF. The full variable domain, with the rest looked up from reference TRBV7-8 and TRBJ2-7, is GAGVSQSPRYKVAKRGQDVALRCDPISGHVSLFWYQQALGQGPEFLTYFQNEAQLDKSGLPSDRFFAERPEGSVSTLKIQRTQQEDSAVYLCASSPGTGWYEQYFGPGTRLTVT.

Points on this clonotype: A read error may produce the germline difference seen at one junction end. The chain couples TRBV7-9 to TRBJ1-2; D perhaps matches TRBD1 (5 bases). Germline-derived CDR1 and CDR2 are SEHNR and FQNEAQ (reference sequence). There are 14 residues in the CDR3. CDR3 DNA sequence: TGCGCCAGCGGCTCAAGGGACCTTTTATATGGCTACACCTTC. Translated, it gives CASGSRDLLYGYTF.

A note on this clonotype: A read error may explain this, as a much larger clone is one base away. The genes are TRBV7-3 and TRBJ2-1; D unclear. The V end was cut by 0 bases, the J end by 15 bases, with 15 bases between. Looked up from germline, CDR1 is SGHTA and CDR2 is FQGTGA. The CDR3 spans 13 residues. CDR3 sequence reads: CASSLTSSQRLFF. CDR3 in DNA: TGTGCCAGCAGCTTAACTAGCTCACAGAGATTGTTCTTC. Full variable domain (missing parts from reference TRBV7-3 and TRBJ2-1): GAGVSQTPSNKVTEKGKYVELRCDPISGHTALYWYRQSLGQGPEFLIYFQGTGAADDSGLPNDRFFAVRPEGSVSTLKIQRTERGDSAVYLCASSLTSSQRLFFGPGTRLTVL.

V is TRBV28 and J is TRBJ1-2, with 7 nucleotides matching TRBD1. The CDR3 consists of 15 residues. V shed 3 bases and J 4 bases; nucleotides not matched to a gene: 8. Germline-derived CDR1 and CDR2 are MDHEN and SYDVKM. The CDR3 region has the DNA TGTGCCAGCAGTTTCTTACAGGGGCGACGCTATGGCTACACCTTC. It encodes CASSFLQGRRYGYTF.

This rearrangement joins TRBV7-2 to TRBJ2-7; D gene uncertain. V lost 2 bases and J lost 7, with 9 bases in between. CDR1 and CDR2 from the germline V gene are SGHTA and FQGNSA. This CDR3 comprises 12 residues. For the CDR3, the DNA is TGTGCCAGCAGCTTATCCCCGCGGGAGCAGTACTTC. It encodes CASSLSPREQYF. Full variable domain (missing parts from reference TRBV7-2 and TRBJ2-7): GAGVSQSPSNKVTEKGKDVELRCDPISGHTALYWYRQSLGQGLEFLIYFQGNSAPDKSGLPSDRFSAERTGGSVSTLTIQRTQQEDSAVYLCASSLSPREQYFGPGTRLTVT.

This sequence joins TRBV7-2 and TRBJ1-5; D gene unclear. Germline V lookup: CDR1 SGHTA, CDR2 FQGNSA. Deletions cut 3 bases from V and 7 bases from J, with 13 bases between. CDR3 size: 14 residues. This CDR3 reads CASSFGGSGQPQHF. Written as DNA, the CDR3 is TGTGCCAGCAGCTTTGGAGGCTCGGGGCAGCCCCAGCATTTT.

V is TRBV11-2 and J is TRBJ2-3; 11 bases match TRBD2. Germline V gives CDR1 SGHAT, CDR2 FQNNGV. The junction had 18 bases not matched to a gene; V was cut back by 3 bases and J by 1 base. The CDR3 totals 21 residues. Here the CDR3 DNA reads TGTGCCAGCAGCTTTGGGGCCTCATTACTAGCGGGGGAGGGGGGCACAGATACGCAGTATTTT. Translating it yields CASSFGASLLAGEGGTDTQYF.

V usage is TRBV29-1 and J usage is TRBJ2-2, with 7 bases aligning to TRBD2. There are 15 residues in the CDR3. The J segment lost 0 bases and the V segment lost 3 bases, leaving 4 bases of the junction unmatched. Germline loops: CDR1 SQVTM, CDR2 ANQGSEA. The CDR3 spells CSVEGGTTNTGELFF. Here the CDR3 DNA reads TGCAGCGTTGAGGGGGGGACCACGAACACCGGGGAGCTGTTTTTT.